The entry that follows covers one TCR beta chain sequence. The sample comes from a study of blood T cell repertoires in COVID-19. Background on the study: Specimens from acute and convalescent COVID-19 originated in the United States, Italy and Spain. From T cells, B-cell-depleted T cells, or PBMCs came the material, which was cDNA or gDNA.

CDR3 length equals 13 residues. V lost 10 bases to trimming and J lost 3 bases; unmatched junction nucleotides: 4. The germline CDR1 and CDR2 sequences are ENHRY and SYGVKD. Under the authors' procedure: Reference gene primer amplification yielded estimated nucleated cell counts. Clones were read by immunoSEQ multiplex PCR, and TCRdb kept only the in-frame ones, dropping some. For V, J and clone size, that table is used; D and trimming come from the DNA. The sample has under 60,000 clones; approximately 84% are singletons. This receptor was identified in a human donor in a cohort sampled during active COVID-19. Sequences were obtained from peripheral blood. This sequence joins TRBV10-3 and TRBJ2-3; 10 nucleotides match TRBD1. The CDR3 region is CATAGQGTDTQYF. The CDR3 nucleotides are TGTGCCACAGCGGGACAGGGGACAGATACGCAGTATTTT.